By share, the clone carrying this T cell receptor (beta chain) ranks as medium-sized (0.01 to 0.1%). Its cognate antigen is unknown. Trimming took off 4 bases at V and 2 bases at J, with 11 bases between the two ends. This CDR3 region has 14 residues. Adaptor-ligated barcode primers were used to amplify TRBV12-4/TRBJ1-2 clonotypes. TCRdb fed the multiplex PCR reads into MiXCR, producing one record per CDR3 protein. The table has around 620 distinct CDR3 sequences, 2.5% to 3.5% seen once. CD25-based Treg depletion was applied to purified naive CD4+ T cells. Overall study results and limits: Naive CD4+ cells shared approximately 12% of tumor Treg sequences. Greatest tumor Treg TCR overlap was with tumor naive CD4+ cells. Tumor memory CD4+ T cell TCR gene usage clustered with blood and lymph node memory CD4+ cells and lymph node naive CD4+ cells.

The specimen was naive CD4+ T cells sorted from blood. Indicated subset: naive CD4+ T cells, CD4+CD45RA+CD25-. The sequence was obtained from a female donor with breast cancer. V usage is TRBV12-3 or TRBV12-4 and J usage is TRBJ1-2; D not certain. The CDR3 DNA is TGTGCCAGCAGTTCGTACAGTGCAAACTATGGCTACACCTTC. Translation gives CASSSYSANYGYTF.